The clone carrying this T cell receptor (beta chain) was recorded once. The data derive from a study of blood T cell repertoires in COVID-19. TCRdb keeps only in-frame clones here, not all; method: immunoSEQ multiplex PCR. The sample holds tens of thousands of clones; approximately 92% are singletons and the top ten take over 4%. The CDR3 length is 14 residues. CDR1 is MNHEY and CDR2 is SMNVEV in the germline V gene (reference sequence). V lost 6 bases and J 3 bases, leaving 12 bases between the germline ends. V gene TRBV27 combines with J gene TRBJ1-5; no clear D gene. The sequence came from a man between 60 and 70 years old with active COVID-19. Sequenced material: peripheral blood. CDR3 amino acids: CASSGGQDNQPQHF. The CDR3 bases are TGTGCCAGCAGCGGAGGGCAGGACAATCAGCCCCAGCATTTT.